The present entry profiles one T cell receptor (beta chain) with its context. Its antigen is as yet unknown. The method was immunoSEQ multiplex PCR; TCRdb's version includes in-frame clones alone and lacks a portion of them. Of 65,000 to 90,000 clones in the sample, approximately 74% are singletons; the top ten hold roughly 2.9%. Under the ViraFEST assay, PBMC were stimulated with viral peptide pools so that antigen-specific CD4+ T cells expanded. Sequencing was performed afterwards. Cultured cells yielded isolated CD4+ T cells after nine to ten days. Each vaccine recipient was nucleocapsid antibody negative and had no prior SARS-CoV-2 infection. In culture with roughly 10 IU/ml IL-2 and 9 to 10 ug/ml peptides, PBMC were grown at a few million per well. Days 3 and 7 saw half the medium replaced with IL-2 medium. V was pared by 6 bases and J by 0 bases, with 3 bases between. CDR1 is MNHEY, CDR2 SVGAGI, per germline. The CDR3 contains 12 residues.

This entry comes from a study of vaccination effects on CD4 cells after COVID-19. Broader study findings: After vaccination, at late timepoints, clones induced by infection and by vaccine contracted markedly. Convalescent patients were few in the study, and early post-infection timepoints were absent.

This specimen consisted of CD4+ T cells from PBMCs cultured with HCoV-NL63 spike peptides, obtained before COVID-19 vaccination. The source of this sequence is a human donor who received a COVID-19 vaccine. This rearrangement joins TRBV6-5 to TRBJ2-1; D remains unclear. CDR3 in amino acids: CASRSSYNEQFF. CDR3 nucleotide sequence: TGTGCCAGCAGGAGCTCCTACAATGAGCAGTTCTTC.